The 29 T cell receptor beta chains presented below share a single source sample, sequenced in a study of cytomegalovirus exposure and HLA in healthy donors. Vbeta (60) and Jbeta (13) primers were used in the PCR. Measured with immunoSEQ multiplex PCR; TCRdb has only the in-frame clones, and not every one. The sample has about 200,000 clones; 70% to 80% are singletons. Sample: PBMCs. These receptors were taken from a woman younger than 45 in good health and CMV-seronegative.

This clone was seen a single time. This rearrangement joins TRBV4-1 to TRBJ2-3; 9 bases align to TRBD1. The trim removed 5 bases at V and 0 bases at J, leaving 6 bases unmatched. This CDR3 spans 16 amino acids. Looked up from germline, CDR1 is MGHRA and CDR2 is YSYEKL. CDR3 in DNA: TGCGCCAGCAGCGTCCGGACAGGGGCGAGCACAGATACGCAGTATTTT. Residues: CASSVRTGASTDTQYF.

V is TRBV29-1 and J is TRBJ2-1, with a tentative D call TRBD2 (5 bases). The germline gives CDR1 SQVTM, CDR2 ANQGSEA. V was clipped by 3 bases and J by 4 bases, with 13 bases between them. There are 14 residues in the CDR3. In nucleotides, the CDR3 is TGCAGCGTTGATTGGCGGGCGGATTACAATGAGCAGTTCTTC. This translates into CSVDWRADYNEQFF.

This clone showed up just once. This rearrangement joins TRBV7-8 to TRBJ2-5; tentatively, D is TRBD2 (6 bases). This CDR3 region has 15 residues. Germline V gene sequence: CDR1 SGHVS, CDR2 FQNEAQ. Trimming removed 4 bases from V and 4 bases from J, with 16 bases in between. CDR3 DNA: TGTGCCAGCAGCTACTACGGGAGTTTTGGAGAGACCCAGTACTTC. Its protein is CASSYYGSFGETQYF.

V gene TRBV5-1 combines with J gene TRBJ1-5; tentative D call: TRBD1 (5 bases). Germline CDR1 is SGHRS and CDR2 is YFSETQ. This CDR3 comprises 14 residues. With 0 bases removed from V and 6 bases from J, the gap between germline ends came to 10 bases. The CDR3 DNA sequence: TGCGCCAGCAGCTTGGAGAACGGGGGTCAGCCCCAGCATTTT. Protein product: CASSLENGGQPQHF.

The chain employs TRBV30 and TRBJ1-1; 10 bases map to TRBD1. CDR1 and CDR2 from the germline V gene are GTSNPN and SVGIG (reference sequence). J lost 7 bases, V lost 3 bases, and 11 bases had no gene match. The CDR3 has 15 amino acids. The CDR3 region has the DNA TGTGCCTGGAGGGTCATAGACAGGGGGCTGGATGAAGCTTTCTTT. Translated, it gives CAWRVIDRGLDEAFF.

The chain carries TRBV27 and TRBJ2-2; TRBD2 aligns across 12 bases. Germline CDR1 is MNHEY and CDR2 is SMNVEV (reference sequence). J was trimmed by 7 bases and V by 6 bases; bases with no gene match: 6. CDR3 size: 15 residues. The chain's CDR3 is CASRVTSGSFGELFF. CDR3 bases: TGTGCCAGCAGGGTGACTAGCGGGAGTTTCGGGGAGCTGTTTTTT.

V and J are TRBV4-1 and TRBJ2-5, with 7 bases identical to TRBD2. The closer fit of TRBJ2-7 to the DNA end suggests the J call may be wrong. In germline, CDR1 is MGHRA, CDR2 YSYEKL. This CDR3 region has 15 residues. CDR3: CASSRSGPGSYEQYF. The CDR3 DNA is TGCGCCAGCAGTCGTAGCGGGCCAGGCTCCTACGAGCAGTACTTC.

The chain combines TRBV5-1 with TRBJ2-1; TRBD2 matches 13 bases. CDR3 length equals 15 residues. V trimming: 4 bases; J trimming: 5 bases; junction bases outside the gene matches: 3. The germline V gene has CDR1 SGHRS and CDR2 YFSETQ. CDR3 region: CASSAGLAGNNEQFF. The CDR3 bases are TGCGCCAGCAGCGCGGGACTAGCGGGAAACAATGAGCAGTTCTTC.

This clone appeared once. This chain uses TRBV28 with TRBJ1-3; no firm D call. Trimming took 3 bases from V and 0 from J, leaving 6 bases between them. The germline V gene has CDR1 MDHEN and CDR2 SYDVKM. The length of the CDR3 is 14 residues. The CDR3 loop is CASSLPYSGNTIYF. DNA for the CDR3: TGTGCCAGCAGTTTGCCCTACTCTGGAAACACCATATATTTT.

The chain uses TRBV30 and TRBJ1-1; tentative D call: TRBD1 (6 bases). The CDR3 has 13 amino acids. V lost 2 bases and J lost 3, with 10 bases in between. In germline, CDR1 is GTSNPN, CDR2 SVGIG (reference sequence). The CDR3 sequence: CAWSPDRDTEAFF. Here the CDR3 DNA reads TGTGCCTGGAGTCCGGACAGAGACACTGAAGCTTTCTTT.

The gene calls are TRBV2 and TRBJ2-5; a weak D match, TRBD2 (5 bases). The CDR3 loop spans 15 amino acids. V was trimmed by 8 bases and J by 5 bases, leaving 21 bases between them. Germline CDR1 reads SNHLY; CDR2 reads FYNNEI. CDR3 residues: CASQPRLAGGETQYF. The CDR3 DNA follows: TGTGCCAGCCAACCCCGGCTAGCAGGCGGGGAGACCCAGTACTTC.

The chain employs TRBV6-1 and TRBJ2-5; the D gene is possibly TRBD1 (6 bases). The DNA matches TRBJ2-7 better at its end, which makes the J call doubtful. CDR1 and CDR2 (germline): MNHNS, SASEGT. The CDR3 is 12 amino acids. CDR3 in amino acids: CASDRRSGEQYF. CDR3 nucleotide sequence: TGTGCCAGCGACAGGCGTTCTGGCGAGCAGTACTTC.

This clone has a handful of counts. The chain couples TRBV5-4 to TRBJ2-7; D may be TRBD2 (6 bases). Germline V gene data show CDR1 as SGHNT and CDR2 as YYREEE (reference sequence). The V end lost 5 bases, the J end lost 2 bases, and 17 bases lay between the germline ends. This CDR3 spans 15 amino acids. CDR3 sequence reads: CASSGERRGAYEQYF. The CDR3 bases are TGTGCCAGCAGTGGGGAGCGGAGGGGCGCCTACGAGCAGTACTTC.

The CDR3 region is CATSRETGFYEQYF. The CDR3 nucleotides read TGTGCCACCAGCAGGGAGACAGGGTTCTACGAGCAGTACTTC. V is TRBV15 and J is TRBJ2-7, with 7 bases identical to TRBD1. The germline V gene has CDR1 LNHNV and CDR2 YYDKDF (reference sequence). J gave up 3 bases and V 3 bases, and 5 bases lay outside the gene matches. The CDR3 runs 14 residues.

The chain couples TRBV5-4 to TRBJ2-7; D possibly corresponds to TRBD2 (5 bases). V was clipped by 4 bases and J by 0 bases, with 14 bases between them. CDR1 and CDR2 (germline): SGHNT, YYREEE (reference sequence). The CDR3 extends over 15 amino acids. CDR3 DNA: TGTGCCAGCAGCGTCTCTAGCTTCGCCTCCTACGAGCAGTACTTC. It is translated as CASSVSSFASYEQYF.

The V and J genes are TRBV6-5 and TRBJ1-6, with D uncertain. V dropped 4 bases and J dropped 9 bases, with 10 bases sitting between them. The CDR3 spans 13 residues. From germline, CDR1 is MNHEY and CDR2 SVGAGI. The CDR3 nucleotides read TGTGCCAGCAGTTTCATAAACACTTCACCCCTCCACTTT. Protein: CASSFINTSPLHF.

This chain uses TRBV7-8 with TRBJ2-1, with TRBD2 matching over 7 bases. Germline-derived CDR1 and CDR2 are SGHVS and FQNEAQ. The CDR3 contains 15 residues. Trimming cost V 5 bases and J 0 bases; bases outside gene matches: 4. The CDR3 region is CASSGERGSYNEQFF. The CDR3 nucleotides read TGTGCCAGCAGCGGGGAGCGGGGCTCCTACAATGAGCAGTTCTTC.

The J gene is TRBJ1-2, the V gene TRBV19; 10 bases align to TRBD1. Germline V CDR1 and CDR2: LNHDA, SQIVND (reference sequence). Trimming took 3 bases from V and 4 from J; bases not matched to a gene: 11. CDR3 size: 17 residues. CDR3 coding DNA: TGTGCCAGTAGTATTGGGACAGGGGAATCGGCAAGCTATGGCTACACCTTC. Translated, it gives CASSIGTGESASYGYTF.

The table lists this clone with a few counts. This sequence joins TRBV5-6 and TRBJ1-5, with D uncertain. Germline CDR1 SGHDT, CDR2 YYEEEE. CDR3 size: 16 residues. V gave up 0 bases and J gave up 3 bases, with 13 bases separating them. Here the CDR3 DNA reads TGTGCCAGCAGCTTGGCCGAGGCGGGATCCAATCAGCCCCAGCATTTT. Amino acids: CASSLAEAGSNQPQHF.

This clone has just a few counts. CDR3 loop: CASSRPGQGSLQPQHF. The CDR3 DNA reads as TGTGCCAGCAGCCGGCCGGGACAGGGTTCCCTGCAGCCCCAGCATTTT. The chain employs TRBV2 and TRBJ1-5, with 9 bases fitting TRBD1. The CDR3 spans 16 residues. Looked up from germline, CDR1 is SNHLY and CDR2 is FYNNEI. Losses at the gene ends were 6 bases for V and 7 bases for J; bases not matched to a gene: 13.

The chain links TRBV5-1 to TRBJ1-6; D ambiguous. V was pared by 0 bases and J by 4 bases, with 8 bases between. The CDR3 extends over 15 amino acids. Per the germline V gene, CDR1 is SGHRS and CDR2 is YFSETQ. The CDR3 loop is CASSLAVGYNSPLHF. The CDR3 bases are TGCGCCAGCAGCTTGGCGGTCGGTTATAATTCACCCCTCCACTTT.

The chain joins TRBV2 to TRBJ1-1, with TRBD1 matching 9 bases. There are 15 residues in the CDR3. V was pared by 8 bases and J by 1 base, with 8 bases of the junction left unmatched. Germline-derived CDR1 and CDR2 are SNHLY and FYNNEI. The CDR3 region has the DNA TGTGCCAGCCAAACAGGGGGCTCAGGGAACACTGAAGCTTTCTTT. Amino acid sequence: CASQTGGSGNTEAFF.

In this sample, this clone turned up once. The rearrangement uses TRBV5-1 and TRBJ2-1; the D gene is possibly TRBD1 (6 bases). The germline V gene encodes CDR1 SGHRS and CDR2 YFSETQ. V lost 2 bases, J lost 15 bases, and 21 bases lay in between. The CDR3 contains 14 residues. The CDR3 spells CASSLAGTPTERFF. The CDR3 DNA follows: TGCGCCAGCAGCTTAGCAGGGACACCGACCGAGAGGTTCTTC.

The rearrangement links TRBV5-1 to TRBJ2-5; the D gene is possibly TRBD2 (5 bases). The V gene's germline CDR1 is SGHRS and CDR2 YFSETQ. V was trimmed by 4 bases and J by 5 bases, leaving 15 bases between them. CDR3 length equals 14 residues. Here the CDR3 reads CASSDGLSRETQYF. DNA of the CDR3: TGCGCCAGCAGCGACGGACTCAGCCGGGAGACCCAGTACTTC.

This sequence joins TRBV5-1 and TRBJ1-1; D unresolved. The V end was cut by 0 bases, the J end by 0 bases, with 9 bases between. The CDR3 is made up of 15 amino acids. Germline V gene sequence: CDR1 SGHRS, CDR2 YFSETQ. Written as DNA, the CDR3 is TGCGCCAGCAGCTTGGCTCACTTTATGAACACTGAAGCTTTCTTT. Translation: CASSLAHFMNTEAFF.

Turning to this clone: The junction does not match germline at one end; this may be a read error. The chain links TRBV7-7 to TRBJ2-7; 11 positions match TRBD2. Germline CDR1 SSHAT, CDR2 FNYEAQ (reference sequence). There are 14 residues in the CDR3. The CDR3 nucleotides are TGTGCTAGCAGCCCCGGGACTAGCGGCTACGAGCAGTACTTC. This gives the protein CASSPGTSGYEQYF.

This clone has only a few counts. This rearrangement joins TRBV2 to TRBJ1-6, with D possibly TRBD1 on 6 matching bases. Trimming shortened V by 10 bases and J by 5 bases, and 12 bases separated the two germline ends. Germline V gene lookup returns CDR1 SNHLY and CDR2 FYNNEI. This CDR3 comprises 13 residues. CDR3 in amino acids: CATSDRNNSPLHF. In DNA, the CDR3 is TGTGCCACCTCGGACAGAAATAATTCACCCCTCCACTTT.

This chain links TRBV2 with TRBJ2-6; the D is unclear. The germline gives CDR1 SNHLY, CDR2 FYNNEI. This CDR3 is built from 16 residues. Trimming cost V 5 bases and J 0 bases, with 11 bases left between them. CDR3 DNA sequence: TGTGCCAGCAGTCCCACCAAGAGCTCTGGGGCCAACGTCCTGACTTTC. Its translation is CASSPTKSSGANVLTF.

This sequence joins TRBV5-4 and TRBJ1-1; tentatively, D is TRBD1 (6 bases). The CDR3 has 15 residues. With 7 bases removed from V and 6 bases from J, the gap between germline ends came to 22 bases. Per germline, CDR1 SGHNT and CDR2 YYREEE (reference sequence). CDR3 nucleotide sequence: TGTGCCAGCTTCCGGACAGACCAGTCTTGGGCTGAAGCTTTCTTT. Translating it yields CASFRTDQSWAEAFF.